The source of this T cell receptor (beta chain) is a study of OX40 agonist ivuxolimab in advanced cancers. TCRdb's copy holds only in-frame clones and misses some; the assay was immunoSEQ multiplex PCR. Found here are more than 9,000 clones, approximately 69% of them singletons; the top ten hold about 10%. The CDR3 contains 14 residues. After removal of 6 bases from V and 5 bases from J, the junction contained 5 bases not matched to a gene. Germline CDR1 is PRHDT and CDR2 is FYEKMQ (reference sequence). This chain uses TRBV13 with TRBJ1-5; 9 bases fit TRBD1. The sequence derives from an adult with an advanced solid tumor such as melanoma, head and neck, liver or kidney cancer. The sequences come from CD4+ or CD8+ T cells sorted from blood, collected in a trial of the OX40 agonist ivuxolimab. The CDR3: CASSLGTGYQPQHF. For the CDR3, the DNA is TGTGCCAGCAGTTTGGGGACAGGGTATCAGCCCCAGCATTTT.